This TCR beta chain emerged from a study of shared clonotypes between healthy human individuals. This table comes from immunoSEQ multiplex PCR, and its TCRdb copy is limited to in-frame clones, with some not included. The profile shows 980,000 or so clones, 76% of them singletons. This TCR came from a man between 18 and 35 years old in good health. The sample consisted of memory CD4+ T cells sorted from blood. Indicated subset: CD45RA-negative fraction.

Written as DNA, the CDR3 is TGTGCCAGCAGCTCAGAACAGGGTTACTACGAGCAGTACTTC. Translated: CASSSEQGYYEQYF. The chain joins TRBV7-2 to TRBJ2-7; maybe TRBD1 (6 bases). This CDR3 comprises 14 residues. Trimming stripped 4 bases from V and 3 bases from J, with 13 bases between. Germline CDR1 is SGHTA and CDR2 is FQGNSA.